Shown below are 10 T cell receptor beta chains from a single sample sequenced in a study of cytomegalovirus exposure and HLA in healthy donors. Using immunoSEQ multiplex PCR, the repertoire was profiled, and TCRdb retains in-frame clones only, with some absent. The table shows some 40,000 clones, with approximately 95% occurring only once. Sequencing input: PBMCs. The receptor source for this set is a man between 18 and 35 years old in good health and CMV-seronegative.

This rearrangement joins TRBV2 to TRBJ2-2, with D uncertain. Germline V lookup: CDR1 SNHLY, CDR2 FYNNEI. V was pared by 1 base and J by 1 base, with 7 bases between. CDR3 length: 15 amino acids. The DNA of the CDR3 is TGTGCCAGCAGTGAAGACAACCGGAACACCGGGGAGCTGTTTTTT. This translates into CASSEDNRNTGELFF.

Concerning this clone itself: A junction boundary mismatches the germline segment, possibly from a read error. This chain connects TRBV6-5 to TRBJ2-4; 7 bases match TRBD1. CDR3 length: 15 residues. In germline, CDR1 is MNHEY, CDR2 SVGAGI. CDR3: CASSTAEGATNIQYF. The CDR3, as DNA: TGTGCCAGCAGTACCGCAGAGGGGGCCACAAACATTCAGTACTTC.

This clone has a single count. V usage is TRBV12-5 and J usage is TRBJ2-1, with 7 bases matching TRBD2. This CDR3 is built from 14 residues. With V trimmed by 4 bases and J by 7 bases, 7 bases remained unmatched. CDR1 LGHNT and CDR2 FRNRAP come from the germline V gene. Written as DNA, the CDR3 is TGTGCTAGTGGTTGGGGGACTACCCCGAATGAGCAGTTCTTC. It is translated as CASGWGTTPNEQFF.

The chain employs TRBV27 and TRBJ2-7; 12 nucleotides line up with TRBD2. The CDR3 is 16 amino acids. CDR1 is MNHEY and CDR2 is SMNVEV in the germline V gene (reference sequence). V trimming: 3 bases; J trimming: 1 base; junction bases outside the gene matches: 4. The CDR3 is CASSFATSGSSYEQYF. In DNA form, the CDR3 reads TGTGCCAGCAGTTTCGCGACTAGCGGGAGTTCCTACGAGCAGTACTTC.

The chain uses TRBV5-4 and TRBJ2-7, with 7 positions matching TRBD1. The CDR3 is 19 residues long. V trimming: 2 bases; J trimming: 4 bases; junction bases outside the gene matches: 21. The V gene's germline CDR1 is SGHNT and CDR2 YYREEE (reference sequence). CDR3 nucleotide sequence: TGTGCCAGCAGCTTTAAAGAGTTGGGACAGCCCCCTTGGGCTTACGAGCAGTACTTC. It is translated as CASSFKELGQPPWAYEQYF.

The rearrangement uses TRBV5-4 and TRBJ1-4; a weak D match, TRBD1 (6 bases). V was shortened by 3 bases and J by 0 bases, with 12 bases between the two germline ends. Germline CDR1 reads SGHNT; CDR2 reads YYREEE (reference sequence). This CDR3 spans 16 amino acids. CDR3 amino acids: CASSSRRTATNEKLFF. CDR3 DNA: TGTGCCAGCAGCTCGAGACGGACAGCAACTAATGAAAAACTGTTTTTT.

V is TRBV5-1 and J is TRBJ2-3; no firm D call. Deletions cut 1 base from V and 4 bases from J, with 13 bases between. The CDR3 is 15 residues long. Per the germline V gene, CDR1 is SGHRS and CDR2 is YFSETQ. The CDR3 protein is CASSLNPGGADTQYF. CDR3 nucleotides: TGCGCCAGCAGCTTGAATCCGGGTGGCGCAGATACGCAGTATTTT.

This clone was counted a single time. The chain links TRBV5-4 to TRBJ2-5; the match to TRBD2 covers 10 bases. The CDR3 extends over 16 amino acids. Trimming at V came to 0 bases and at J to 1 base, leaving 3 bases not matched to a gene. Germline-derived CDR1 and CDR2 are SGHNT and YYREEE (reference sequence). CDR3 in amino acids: CASSLALAGPQETQYF. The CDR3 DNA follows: TGTGCCAGCAGCTTGGCACTAGCGGGGCCCCAAGAGACCCAGTACTTC.

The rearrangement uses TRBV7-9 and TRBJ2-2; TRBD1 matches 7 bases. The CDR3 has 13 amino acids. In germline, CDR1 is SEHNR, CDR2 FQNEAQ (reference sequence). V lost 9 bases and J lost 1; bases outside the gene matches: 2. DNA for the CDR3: TGTGCCAGAAGGACAGGGAACACCGGGGAGCTGTTTTTT. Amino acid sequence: CARRTGNTGELFF.

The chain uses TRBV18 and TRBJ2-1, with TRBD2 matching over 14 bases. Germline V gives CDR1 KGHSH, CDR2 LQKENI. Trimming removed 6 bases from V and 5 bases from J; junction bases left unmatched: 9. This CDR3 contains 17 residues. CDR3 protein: CASSKGGTSGRNNEQFF. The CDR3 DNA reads TGTGCCAGCTCCAAGGGGGGGACTAGCGGGAGAAACAATGAGCAGTTCTTC.